Ten or more counts support the clone carrying this T cell receptor beta chain. What it binds is unknown. The data were obtained in a study of CD8 T cells in ankylosing spondylitis. As the method for making TCR beta libraries, quantitative 5'-RACE with molecular barcodes was used. One entry per CDR3 protein, called by TCRdb with MiXCR from the 5' RACE reads. This sample has approximately 100,000 distinct CDR3 sequences, with roughly 8.3% found just once. Overall study findings and caveats: Blood of patients with ankylosing spondylitis appeared to be characterized by a TCR beta motif of seven or eight highly homologous variants. With a CD8+ phenotype, disease-linked clones were relatively rare in peripheral blood. Disease-linked clones were reportedly significantly enriched in matched ankylosing spondylitis synovial fluid.

The germline V gene has CDR1 SGHAT and CDR2 FQDESV (reference sequence). With V trimmed by 5 bases and J by 0 bases, 6 bases remained unmatched. There are 16 residues in the CDR3. The sample comprised blood, either unsorted or a sorted T cell fraction (not recorded which). The sequence derives from a male donor with ankylosing spondylitis or in good health (not recorded which). The rearrangement uses TRBV11-1 and TRBJ2-1, with 8 bases aligning to TRBD1. This CDR3 reads CASSPRDRLSYNEQFF. As DNA, the CDR3 is TGTGCCAGCAGCCCCCGGGACAGGCTCTCCTACAATGAGCAGTTCTTC.